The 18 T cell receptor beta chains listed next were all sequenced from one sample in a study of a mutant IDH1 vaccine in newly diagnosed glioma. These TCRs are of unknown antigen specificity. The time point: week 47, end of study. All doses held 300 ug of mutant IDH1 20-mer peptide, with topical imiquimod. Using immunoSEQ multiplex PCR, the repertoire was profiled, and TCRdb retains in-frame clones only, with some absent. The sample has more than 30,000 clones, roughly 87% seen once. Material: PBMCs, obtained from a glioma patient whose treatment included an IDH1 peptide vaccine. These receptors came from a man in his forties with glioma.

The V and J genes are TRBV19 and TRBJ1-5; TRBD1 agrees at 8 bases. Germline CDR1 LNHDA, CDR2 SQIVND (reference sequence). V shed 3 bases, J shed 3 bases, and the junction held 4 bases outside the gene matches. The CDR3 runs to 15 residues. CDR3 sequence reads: CASSMGTGFNQPQHF. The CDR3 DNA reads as TGTGCCAGTAGTATGGGGACAGGATTCAATCAGCCCCAGCATTTT.

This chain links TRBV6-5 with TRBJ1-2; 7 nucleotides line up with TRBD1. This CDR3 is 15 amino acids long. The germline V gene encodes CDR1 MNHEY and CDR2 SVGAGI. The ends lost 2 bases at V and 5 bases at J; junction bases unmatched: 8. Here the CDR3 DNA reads TGTGCCAGCAGTTACCGAGGTCAGGGGGTATATGGCTACACCTTC. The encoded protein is CASSYRGQGVYGYTF.

This chain's CDR3 is CASSLVLAGYYGELFF. DNA of the CDR3: TGTGCCAGCAGCTTGGTACTAGCGGGGTATTACGGGGAGCTGTTTTTT. This chain links TRBV5-6 with TRBJ2-2; TRBD2 agrees at 10 bases. CDR1 is SGHDT and CDR2 is YYEEEE in the germline V gene. The CDR3 runs to 16 residues. The junction had 6 bases not matched to a gene; V was cut back by 0 bases and J by 7 bases.

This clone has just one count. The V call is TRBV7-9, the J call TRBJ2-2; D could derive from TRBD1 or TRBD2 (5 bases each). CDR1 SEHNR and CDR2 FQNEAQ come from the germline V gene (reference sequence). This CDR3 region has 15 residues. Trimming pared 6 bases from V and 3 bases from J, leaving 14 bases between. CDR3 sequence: CASRSVGVDTGELFF. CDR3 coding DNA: TGTGCCAGCAGGAGCGTGGGGGTCGACACCGGGGAGCTGTTTTTT.

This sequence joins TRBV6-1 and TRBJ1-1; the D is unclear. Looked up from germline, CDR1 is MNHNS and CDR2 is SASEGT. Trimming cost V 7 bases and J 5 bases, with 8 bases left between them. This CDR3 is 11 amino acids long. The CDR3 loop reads CASKVRTEAFF. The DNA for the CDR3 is TGTGCCAGCAAGGTCAGGACTGAAGCTTTCTTT.

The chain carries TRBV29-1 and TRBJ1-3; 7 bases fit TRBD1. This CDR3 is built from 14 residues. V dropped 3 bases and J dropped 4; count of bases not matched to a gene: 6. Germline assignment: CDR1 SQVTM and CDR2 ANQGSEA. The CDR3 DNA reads TGCAGCGTTGATGGGGGACAGACGGGAAACACCATATATTTT. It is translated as CSVDGGQTGNTIYF.

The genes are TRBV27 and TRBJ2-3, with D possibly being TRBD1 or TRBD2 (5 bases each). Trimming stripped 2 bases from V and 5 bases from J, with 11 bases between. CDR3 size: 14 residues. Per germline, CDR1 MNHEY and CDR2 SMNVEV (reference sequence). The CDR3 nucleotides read TGTGCCAGCAGTTTAGAGGGGCAGAGAGATACGCAGTATTTT. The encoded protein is CASSLEGQRDTQYF.

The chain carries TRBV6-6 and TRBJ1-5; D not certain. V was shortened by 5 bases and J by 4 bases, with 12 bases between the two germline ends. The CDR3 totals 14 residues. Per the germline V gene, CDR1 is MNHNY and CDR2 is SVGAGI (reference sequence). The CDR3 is CASSPSTGNQPQHF. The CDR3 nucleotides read TGTGCCAGCAGTCCCTCAACGGGGAATCAGCCCCAGCATTTT.

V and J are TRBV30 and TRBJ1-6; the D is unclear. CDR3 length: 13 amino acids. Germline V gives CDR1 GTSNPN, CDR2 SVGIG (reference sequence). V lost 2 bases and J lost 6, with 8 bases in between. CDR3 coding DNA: TGTGCCTGGAGTCAATCGGGTAATTCACCCCTCCACTTT. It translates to CAWSQSGNSPLHF.

The CDR3, as DNA: TGTGCCAGCAGCCCTCCTCCCAGGGAGGGCACTGAAGCTTTCTTT. Its protein product is CASSPPPREGTEAFF. The rearrangement links TRBV6-6 to TRBJ1-1, with D maybe TRBD1 (5 bases). Trimming took off 6 bases at V and 4 bases at J, with 18 bases between the two ends. Looked up from germline, CDR1 is MNHNY and CDR2 is SVGAGI (reference sequence). This CDR3 region has 15 residues.

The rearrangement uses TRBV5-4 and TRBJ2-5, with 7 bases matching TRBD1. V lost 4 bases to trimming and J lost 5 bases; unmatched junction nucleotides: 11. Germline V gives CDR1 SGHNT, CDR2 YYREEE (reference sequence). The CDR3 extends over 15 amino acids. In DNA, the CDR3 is TGTGCCAGCAGCCCCGACAGGGAAGGTTTCGAGACCCAGTACTTC. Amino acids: CASSPDREGFETQYF.

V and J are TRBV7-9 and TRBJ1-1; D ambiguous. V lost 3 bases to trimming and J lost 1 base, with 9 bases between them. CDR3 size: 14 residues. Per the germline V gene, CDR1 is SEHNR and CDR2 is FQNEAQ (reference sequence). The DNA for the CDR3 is TGTGCCAGCAGCTTTGGAGGTTGGAACACTGAAGCTTTCTTT. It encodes CASSFGGWNTEAFF.

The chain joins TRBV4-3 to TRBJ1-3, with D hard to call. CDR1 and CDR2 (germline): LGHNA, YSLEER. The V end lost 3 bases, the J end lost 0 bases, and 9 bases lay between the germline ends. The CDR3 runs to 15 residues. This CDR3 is CASSHGDISGNTIYF. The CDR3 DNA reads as TGCGCCAGCAGCCACGGTGATATCTCTGGAAACACCATATATTTT.

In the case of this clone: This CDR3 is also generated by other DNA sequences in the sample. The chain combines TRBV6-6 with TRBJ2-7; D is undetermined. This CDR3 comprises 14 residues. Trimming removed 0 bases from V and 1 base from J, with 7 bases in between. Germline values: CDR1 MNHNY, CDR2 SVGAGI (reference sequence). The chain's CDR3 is CASSYSPASYEQYF. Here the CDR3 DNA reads TGTGCCAGCAGTTACTCCCCAGCATCCTACGAGCAGTACTTC.

Here the CDR3 DNA reads TGCGCCAGCAGCATACAGGAAAGCTATGGCTACACCTTC. Translation: CASSIQESYGYTF. The chain links TRBV5-1 to TRBJ1-2; D might be TRBD1 (5 bases). The V and J ends lost 4 bases and 4 bases respectively, with 11 bases between them. CDR3 length: 13 residues. Germline CDR1 reads SGHRS; CDR2 reads YFSETQ.

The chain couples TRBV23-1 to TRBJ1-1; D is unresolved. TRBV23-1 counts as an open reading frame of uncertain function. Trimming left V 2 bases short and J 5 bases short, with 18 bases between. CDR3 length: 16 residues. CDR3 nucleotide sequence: TGCGCCAGCAGTCAACTGGAGCGGGAGGATAGGACTGAAGCTTTCTTT. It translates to CASSQLEREDRTEAFF.

CDR3 sequence reads: CAWSGIQGYTF. For the CDR3, the DNA is TGTGCCTGGAGTGGTATCCAGGGCTACACCTTC. The V call is TRBV30, the J call TRBJ1-2; no firm D call. The CDR3 is 11 residues long. V was pared by 1 base and J by 8 bases, with 8 bases between. The germline gives CDR1 GTSNPN, CDR2 SVGIG (reference sequence).

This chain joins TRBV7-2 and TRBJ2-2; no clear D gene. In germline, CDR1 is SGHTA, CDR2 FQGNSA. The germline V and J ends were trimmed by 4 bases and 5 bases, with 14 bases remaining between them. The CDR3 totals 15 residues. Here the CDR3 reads CASSSMGLRTGELFF. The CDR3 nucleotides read TGTGCCAGCAGCTCGATGGGTCTGCGGACCGGGGAGCTGTTTTTT.